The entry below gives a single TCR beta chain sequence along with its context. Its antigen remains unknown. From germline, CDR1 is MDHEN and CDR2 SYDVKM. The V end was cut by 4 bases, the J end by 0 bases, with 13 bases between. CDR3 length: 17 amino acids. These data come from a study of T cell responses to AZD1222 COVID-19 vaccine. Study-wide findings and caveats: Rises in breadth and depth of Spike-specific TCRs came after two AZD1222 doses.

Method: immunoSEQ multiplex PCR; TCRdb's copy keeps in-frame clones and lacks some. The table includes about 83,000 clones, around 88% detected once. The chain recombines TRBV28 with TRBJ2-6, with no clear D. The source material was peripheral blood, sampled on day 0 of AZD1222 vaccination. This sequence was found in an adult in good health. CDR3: CASSSYSAGSGANVLTF. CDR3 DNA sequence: TGTGCCAGCAGTTCTTACAGTGCTGGCTCTGGGGCCAACGTCCTGACTTTC.